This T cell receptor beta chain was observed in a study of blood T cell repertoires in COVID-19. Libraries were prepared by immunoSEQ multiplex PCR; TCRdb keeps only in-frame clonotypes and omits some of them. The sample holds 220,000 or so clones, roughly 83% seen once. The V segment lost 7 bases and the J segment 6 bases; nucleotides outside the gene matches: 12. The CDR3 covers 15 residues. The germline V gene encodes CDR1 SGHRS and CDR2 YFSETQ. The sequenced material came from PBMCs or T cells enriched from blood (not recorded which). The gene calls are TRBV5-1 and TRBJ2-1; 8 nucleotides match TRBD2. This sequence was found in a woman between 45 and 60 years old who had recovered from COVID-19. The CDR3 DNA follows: TGCGCCAGCCAACCCGGGGGGGGGCATACCAATGAGCAGTTCTTC. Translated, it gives CASQPGGGHTNEQFF. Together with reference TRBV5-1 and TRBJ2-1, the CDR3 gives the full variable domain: KAGVTQTPRYLIKTRGQQVTLSCSPISGHRSVSWYQQTPGQGLQFLFEYFSETQRNKGNFPGRFSGRQFSNSRSEMNVSTLELGDSALYLCASQPGGGHTNEQFFGPGTRLTVL.